Following are 5 T cell receptor beta chains from one sample sequenced in a study of T cells in Graves' hyperthyroidism and ophthalmopathy. Amplification targeted TCR beta CDR3 regions from RNA transcripts. RT-PCR in the first round (using the HTBI primer set) targeted the TCR CDR3. MiXCR, run by TCRdb on the multiplex PCR reads, gives a single entry per CDR3 protein. This table has about 480,000 distinct CDR3 sequences, roughly 14% appearing once. Specimen: blood. These receptors all come from a woman younger than 30 with Graves' hyperthyroidism.

The chain is built from TRBV11-2 and TRBJ1-2, with a tentative D call TRBD1 (5 bases). The CDR3 totals 15 residues. Trimming pared 1 base from V and 3 bases from J, leaving 12 bases between. Looked up from germline, CDR1 is SGHAT and CDR2 is FQNNGV. CDR3 in amino acids: CASSLGHPRDYGYTF. CDR3 coding DNA: TGTGCCAGCAGCTTAGGACACCCCAGGGACTATGGCTACACCTTC.

This clonotype was counted at least ten times. The chain has TRBV20-1 and TRBJ2-1, with 10 bases lining up with TRBD1. The V and J ends lost 6 bases and 7 bases, in that order; junction bases with no gene match: 6. Germline-derived CDR1 and CDR2 are DFQATT and SNEGSKA (reference sequence). This CDR3 is 13 amino acids long. The CDR3 loop is CSAPGQGSNEQFF. CDR3 nucleotides: TGCAGTGCACCGGGACAGGGGAGTAATGAGCAGTTCTTC.

This clonotype was seen at least ten times. The chain carries TRBV5-1 and TRBJ1-2; D may be TRBD1 (5 bases). Per the germline V gene, CDR1 is SGHRS and CDR2 is YFSETQ. The CDR3 runs to 14 residues. The V gene lost 0 bases and the J gene lost 0 bases, with 6 bases spanning the gap. DNA for the CDR3: TGCGCCAGCAGCTTGGGACAGCCTAACTATGGCTACACCTTC. It is translated as CASSLGQPNYGYTF.

This clonotype was counted ten times or more. The V and J genes are TRBV5-1 and TRBJ2-1; D gene ambiguous. Germline CDR1 reads SGHRS; CDR2 reads YFSETQ. This CDR3 contains 13 residues. Trimming removed 4 bases from V and 8 bases from J, with 13 bases in between. CDR3 region: CASSTASTDEQFF. The CDR3 DNA reads TGCGCCAGCAGCACTGCTAGTACCGATGAGCAGTTCTTC.

This clonotype was seen repeatedly, ten times or more. The chain links TRBV5-1 to TRBJ1-2; the D is unclear. CDR1 is SGHRS, CDR2 YFSETQ, per germline. Trimming pared 0 bases from V and 2 bases from J, leaving 5 bases between. The CDR3 is 13 amino acids. The CDR3 nucleotides read TGCGCCAGCAGCTTGGTACAGAACTATGGCTACACCTTC. It yields the protein CASSLVQNYGYTF.